This TCR beta chain was recorded in a study of brain T cells in children with intractable seizures. Broader study findings: Only CDR3 sequence similarity suggested viral specificity, without known HCMV serostatus.

The V and J ends lost 5 bases and 0 bases respectively, with 17 bases between them. The CDR3 is 17 amino acids. Germline loops: CDR1 SGHNT, CDR2 YENEEA. Time point specified: blood from clinic visit 5 months post-surgery; TSC patient then seizure free. Only cases whose brain tissue showed the highest T cell transcript signatures were sequenced. In regard to this clone: Its matching antigen is unknown.

Sequencing was performed with immunoSEQ multiplex PCR; in TCRdb, only in-frame clones are kept and a portion is missing. The data contain under 400,000 clones, about 93% of them seen just once; the ten biggest clones take up 5.7%. The sequencing here drew on peripheral blood, taken roughly 5 months after surgery. The clonotype was recovered from a boy in the first two years of life with tuberous sclerosis and intractable seizures. The chain links TRBV11-3 to TRBJ1-3; no definite D call. CDR3 protein: CASSPSRRLSSGNTIYF. The CDR3 region has the DNA TGTGCCAGCAGCCCCTCTCGCCGGTTGAGCTCTGGAAACACCATATATTTT. Filled out from reference TRBV11-3 and TRBJ1-3, the complete variable domain reads EAGVVQSPRYKIIEKKQPVAFWCNPISGHNTLYWYLQNLGQGPELLIRYENEEAVDDSQLPKDRFSAERLKGVDSTLKIQPAELGDSAVYLCASSPSRRLSSGNTIYFGEGSWLTVV.